What follows describes a single TCR beta chain. No antigen is known for it. These data are taken from a study of T cell responses to AZD1222 COVID-19 vaccine. Study at large: It was second doses at about 4 or about 12 weeks that were pooled. Findings and limits, study-wide: CD4 TCRs associated with vaccination spanned spike, dominating at 160-218 and 743-854. White British ancestry dominated among donors, who included more females, and clonal diversity was possibly underestimated.

Generated by immunoSEQ multiplex PCR, the TCRdb table keeps only in-frame clones and is missing some. This table has 85,000 to 110,000 clones, around nine tenths appearing once. CDR1 is LNHDA and CDR2 is SQIVND in the germline V gene (reference sequence). V lost 4 bases, J lost 0 bases, and 16 bases lay in between. The length of the CDR3 is 17 residues. This TCR came from an adult in good health. This rearrangement joins TRBV19 to TRBJ2-1, with D possibly matching TRBD1 (8 bases). This material consisted of peripheral blood, taken on day 0 of AZD1222 vaccination. CDR3 nucleotides: TGTGCCAGTAGTAGAGGACAGGGAGGGTTCTCCTACAATGAGCAGTTCTTC. Translating gives CASSRGQGGFSYNEQFF.